This TCR beta chain was observed in a study of T cells expressing NK-cell markers. Study-level information: Source material for TCR beta repertoires consisted of sorted CD3+CD56+NKG2C+, CD3+CD56+NKG2C- and CD3+CD56-NKG2C+ T cells. Study-level points and caveats: The leading position in the CD3+CD56-NKG2C+ fraction of several donors also went to these clonotypes.

This CDR3 is 15 amino acids long. Synthesis of TCR beta cDNA relied on 5'RACE template switching carrying UMIs. TCRdb reanalyzed the 5' RACE reads and collapses them to one entry per CDR3 protein, without DNA. The repertoire table contains 500,000 to 700,000 distinct CDR3 sequences. About this clonotype: Its target is unknown.

Material for sequencing was blood T cells: a sorted CD56 or NKG2C T cell subset, CD4+ or CD8+ T cells, or bulk PBMC T cells (not recorded which). The receptor was derived from a man between 18 and 35 years old in good health. The chain employs TRBV12-3 or TRBV12-4 and TRBJ1-3. This CDR3 reads CASSLVGSSGNTIYF.